The rows below give T cell receptor beta chains drawn from one sample of a study of control samples from healthy donors and cancer patients. Sequenced by immunoSEQ multiplex PCR; TCRdb stores in-frame clones only, minus some. The sample holds about 160,000 clones, around 90% seen once. Input material: blood. The receptor source for this set is a young man in good health. The CDR3 runs from the conserved cysteine through the conserved F or W. A D gene is named only where the DNA matches it firmly. The size field is filled for only some rows; it gives once, few, many or a size class.

d_call	v_call	j_call	clone_size	cdr3_aa	cdr3_nt
-	TRBV7-9	TRBJ1-5	-	CASSITGFGAQPQHF	TGTGCCAGCAGCATAACAGGGTTTGGGGCTCAGCCCCAGCATTTT
-	TRBV6-1	TRBJ1-5	-	CASGLGVQNQPQHF	TGTGCCAGCGGGTTAGGGGTCCAGAATCAGCCCCAGCATTTT
-	TRBV6-4	TRBJ2-2	-	CASTASANTGELFF	TGTGCCAGCACTGCTAGCGCTAACACCGGGGAGCTGTTTTTT
-	TRBV5-4	TRBJ1-6	-	CASSLEGDNSPLHF	TGTGCCAGCAGCTTAGAGGGGGATAATTCACCCCTCCACTTT
-	TRBV7-7	TRBJ2-3	-	CASSPNAQGSSTDTQYF	TGTGCCAGCAGCCCCAACGCTCAGGGGTCTAGCACAGATACGCAGTATTTT
TRBD2	TRBV27	TRBJ2-1	-	CASSSSGGNEQFF	TGTGCCAGCAGTTCCTCGGGGGGCAATGAGCAGTTCTTC
-	TRBV11-1	TRBJ1-4	few	CASSLGGQTASEKLFF	TGTGCCAGCAGCCTAGGAGGACAGACGGCTAGTGAAAAACTGTTTTTT
TRBD2	TRBV9	TRBJ2-1	once	CASSVIGGGISYNEQFF	TGTGCCAGCAGCGTAATTGGCGGGGGAATCTCCTACAATGAGCAGTTCTTC
TRBD1	TRBV18	TRBJ2-1	-	CASSSDRDAEQFF	TGTGCCAGCTCATCTGACAGGGACGCTGAGCAGTTCTTC
-	TRBV24-1	TRBJ2-1	-	CATSDLQGNGNEQFF	TGTGCCACCAGTGATTTGCAGGGGAACGGGAATGAGCAGTTCTTC
-	TRBV18	TRBJ1-2	-	CASSPMEGEGYGYTF	TGTGCCAGCTCACCAATGGAGGGGGAGGGCTATGGCTACACCTTC